This T cell receptor (beta chain) was documented in a study of blood T cell repertoires in COVID-19. Looking at the study overall: Material from acute and convalescent COVID-19 was sourced from the United States, Italy and Spain. Nucleic acid was either cDNA or gDNA, and it came from T cells, B-cell-depleted T cells, or PBMCs.

Per the authors' pipeline: Reference gene primer amplification gave estimated nucleated cell counts. Sequenced by immunoSEQ multiplex PCR; TCRdb stores in-frame clones only, minus some. V and J calls and clone size are given by that table; D and trimming were obtained from the DNA. The table records 380,000 or so clones, roughly nine tenths of them present only once. V was trimmed by 5 bases and J by 0 bases, leaving 11 bases between them. This CDR3 is built from 14 residues. Germline V gene sequence: CDR1 MNHEY, CDR2 SVGAGI. The TCR sequence derives from a man in his forties or fifties with acute or convalescent COVID-19. The J gene is TRBJ2-7, the V gene TRBV6-5; perhaps TRBD1 as D (6 bases). Input material: peripheral blood. The CDR3: CASSIQGISYEQYF. The CDR3 DNA sequence: TGTGCCAGCAGTATACAGGGAATCTCCTACGAGCAGTACTTC.